The 11 T cell receptor beta chains below all came from one sample that was sequenced in a study of blood T cell repertoires in COVID-19 (TCRdb year 2020). The receptor library was made with the immunoSEQ multiplex PCR assay. Here the immuneACCESS table is served through TCRdb, limited to in-frame sequences with V and J called. Missing clones are a known gap in these copies; in checked studies unresolved V genes cover under half, and the rest lacks a known reason. The table for this sample lists more than 300,000 clones; 85% to 90% of them were counted only once. Of the sample, about 10% is held by the ten largest clones. The sample comprised PBMCs or T cells enriched from blood (not recorded which). These receptors were taken from a woman aged 18-29 years who had recovered from COVID-19.

V gene TRBV24-1 combines with J gene TRBJ2-1; 11 bases are a match to TRBD2. Germline CDR1 is KGHDR and CDR2 is SFDVKD. V lost 2 bases and J lost 8; bases outside the gene matches: 4. The CDR3 spans 15 residues. CDR3 sequence: CATSDYGSGGDEQFF. CDR3 in DNA: TGTGCCACCAGTGATTATGGTAGCGGGGGGGATGAGCAGTTCTTC.

The chain joins TRBV9 to TRBJ1-1; a possible D gene is TRBD1 (5 bases). This CDR3 comprises 15 residues. CDR1 is SGDLS, CDR2 YYNGEE, per germline. Trimming left V 4 bases short and J 3 bases short, with 16 bases between. CDR3 bases: TGTGCCAGCAGCCCACGCCACGGGGGTGACACTGAAGCTTTCTTT. Protein product: CASSPRHGGDTEAFF.

This chain connects TRBV7-9 to TRBJ1-2; 7 bases align to TRBD1. Germline CDR1 SEHNR, CDR2 FQNEAQ (reference sequence). The CDR3 contains 13 residues. With V trimmed by 6 bases and J by 1 base, 2 bases remained unmatched. The CDR3 sequence: CASRGQSNYGYTF. The CDR3 DNA reads TGTGCCAGCAGGGGACAGAGTAACTATGGCTACACCTTC.

This chain uses TRBV18 with TRBJ2-2, with 8 nucleotides matching TRBD2. The V and J ends lost 3 bases and 3 bases, in that order; junction bases with no gene match: 9. Germline values: CDR1 KGHSH, CDR2 LQKENI. This CDR3 has 17 amino acids. DNA of the CDR3: TGTGCCAGCTCACCTCTGGATAGCGGGATATACACCGGGGAGCTGTTTTTT. It codes for CASSPLDSGIYTGELFF.

CDR3: CASSSPFKRERAQYF. CDR3 bases: TGTGCCAGCAGCTCCCCCTTCAAGCGGGAAAGGGCGCAGTATTTT. This rearrangement joins TRBV11-2 to TRBJ2-3; TRBD2 matches at 7 bases. The J segment lost 10 bases and the V segment lost 4 bases, leaving 14 bases of the junction unmatched. Germline V gives CDR1 SGHAT, CDR2 FQNNGV. CDR3 length: 15 residues. The variable domain in full, with the rest retrieved from reference TRBV11-2 and TRBJ2-3, is EAGVAQSPRYKIIEKRQSVAFWCNPISGHATLYWYQQILGQGPKLLIQFQNNGVVDDSQLPKDRFSAERLKGVDSTLKIQPAKLEDSAVYLCASSSPFKRERAQYFGPGTRLTVL.

This clone was observed a handful of times. The CDR3 spells CSAQRQEAFF. Here the CDR3 DNA reads TGCAGTGCTCAGAGACAGGAAGCTTTCTTT. V and J are TRBV20-1 and TRBJ1-1; weak D call: TRBD1 (5 bases). Germline CDR1 and CDR2: DFQATT and SNEGSKA (reference sequence). The CDR3 contains 10 residues. V shed 5 bases and J shed 8 bases, with 9 bases lying between them.

This clone was counted a few times. CDR3 loop: CASSQGREQFF. The CDR3 DNA follows: TGTGCCAGCTCCCAGGGAAGAGAGCAGTTCTTC. The chain recombines TRBV18 with TRBJ2-1; a possible D gene is TRBD1 (5 bases). The V end was cut by 6 bases, the J end by 10 bases, with 10 bases between. This CDR3 region has 11 residues. The V gene's germline CDR1 is KGHSH and CDR2 LQKENI. Together with reference TRBV18 and TRBJ2-1, the CDR3 gives the full variable domain: NAGVMQNPRHLVRRRGQEARLRCSPMKGHSHVYWYRQLPEEGLKFMVYLQKENIIDESGMPKERFSAEFPKEGPSILRIQQVVRGDSAAYFCASSQGREQFFGPGTRLTVL.

The gene calls are TRBV11-2 and TRBJ1-1; a weak D match, TRBD1 (6 bases). Between the trimmed V and J ends, which lost 3 bases and 4 bases, there was a span of 12 bases. This CDR3 comprises 14 residues. Germline values: CDR1 SGHAT, CDR2 FQNNGV. The CDR3 bases are TGTGCCAGCAGCTTTCAGGGGCTGGGCACTGAAGCTTTCTTT. Translating it yields CASSFQGLGTEAFF.

The chain has TRBV4-1 and TRBJ1-4; TRBD1 matches at 7 bases. The CDR3 runs 15 residues. V lost 2 bases and J lost 8; bases outside the gene matches: 8. CDR1 is MGHRA, CDR2 YSYEKL, per germline. The CDR3 DNA reads as TGCGCCAGCAGCCAAATGGGCAGGGGGACAGAAAAACTGTTTTTT. The encoded protein is CASSQMGRGTEKLFF.

The CDR3 sequence: CASMGLPERYGYTF. In nucleotides, the CDR3 is TGTGCCAGCATGGGACTCCCCGAGAGGTATGGCTACACCTTC. The chain joins TRBV27 to TRBJ1-2; D might be TRBD1 (5 bases). From germline, CDR1 is MNHEY and CDR2 SMNVEV (reference sequence). Trimming took off 7 bases at V and 5 bases at J, with 17 bases between the two ends. The CDR3 has 14 amino acids.

The V gene is TRBV24-1, the J gene TRBJ1-1; 9 bases map to TRBD1. The CDR3 contains 14 residues. Losses at the gene ends were 4 bases for V and 8 bases for J; bases not matched to a gene: 7. Germline values: CDR1 KGHDR, CDR2 SFDVKD. CDR3: CATSDGQGRKEAFF. The CDR3 DNA reads TGTGCCACCAGTGACGGACAGGGGAGGAAGGAAGCTTTCTTT.